The sequence of this T cell receptor (beta chain) was determined in a study of neurological immune-mediated disorders. This clonotype was counted at least ten times. Its specificity is unknown. Study-level points and caveats: HTLV-1-associated myelopathy led in TCR clonal expansion, while multiple sclerosis ranked lowest, below healthy controls.

The cDNA was generated by 5'RACE with 10-nucleotide random UMIs. In every sequencing run, more than 170 million TCR-beta sequences were generated from 15-18 subjects. TCRdb used MiXCR to reprocess the 5' RACE reads, holding one entry per CDR3 protein. The repertoire holds about 22,000 distinct CDR3 sequences, 10% seen once, with roughly 22% in the top ten. The V gene end was trimmed by 4 bases and the J gene end by 2 bases; junction bases not matched to a gene: 2. This CDR3 region has 14 residues. Germline V lookup: CDR1 KGHSH, CDR2 LQKENI. This clonotype was obtained from a woman aged 55-70 years with HTLV-1-associated myelopathy (HAM/TSP). The chain recombines TRBV18 with TRBJ2-1, with 7 bases that match TRBD2. The sequencing sample was made of PBMCs. The CDR3 loop reads CASSLAGAYNEQFF. CDR3 DNA: TGTGCCAGCTCACTGGCGGGGGCCTACAATGAGCAGTTCTTC. Full variable domain (missing parts from reference TRBV18 and TRBJ2-1): NAGVMQNPRHLVRRRGQEARLRCSPMKGHSHVYWYRQLPEEGLKFMVYLQKENIIDESGMPKERFSAEFPKEGPSILRIQQVVRGDSAAYFCASSLAGAYNEQFFGPGTRLTVL.